Listed below are T cell receptor beta chains from one sample, sequenced in a study of CD8 T cells in Susac syndrome. TCRdb redid the calling of the immunoSEQ multiplex PCR reads with MiXCR, one entry per CDR3 protein. The profile shows about 200,000 distinct CDR3 sequences, 85% to 95% of them singletons. The specimen was CD4+ T cells from PBMCs. The source of these receptors is a human donor in good health. CDR3s include the opening cysteine and the closing phenylalanine or tryptophan. D genes are given only for firm matches.

D: TRBD1
J: TRBJ1-5
V: TRBV3-1
CDR3: CASSPDRVDHQPQHF

D: NA
J: TRBJ2-3
V: TRBV9
CDR3: CASSRQGNTDTQYF

D: TRBD2
J: TRBJ2-3
V: TRBV6-6
CDR3: CASSYSGLAPDTQYF

D: NA
J: TRBJ2-1
V: TRBV6-1
CDR3: CAVSDRYNEQFF

D: NA
J: TRBJ2-1
V: TRBV5-4
CDR3: CASSLDFSTSFLNYNEQFF

D: TRBD2
J: TRBJ2-2
V: TRBV3-1
CDR3: CASSSLRLAANTGELFF

D: TRBD1
J: TRBJ1-3
V: TRBV20-1
CDR3: CSAGTAGNTIYF

D: NA
J: TRBJ1-2
V: TRBV6-2/TRBV6-3
CDR3: CASSPESYGYTF

D: TRBD2
J: TRBJ2-1
V: TRBV3-1
CDR3: CASSLDYRGGNEQFF

D: NA
J: TRBJ1-6
V: TRBV9
CDR3: CASSGVSTNDSPLHF